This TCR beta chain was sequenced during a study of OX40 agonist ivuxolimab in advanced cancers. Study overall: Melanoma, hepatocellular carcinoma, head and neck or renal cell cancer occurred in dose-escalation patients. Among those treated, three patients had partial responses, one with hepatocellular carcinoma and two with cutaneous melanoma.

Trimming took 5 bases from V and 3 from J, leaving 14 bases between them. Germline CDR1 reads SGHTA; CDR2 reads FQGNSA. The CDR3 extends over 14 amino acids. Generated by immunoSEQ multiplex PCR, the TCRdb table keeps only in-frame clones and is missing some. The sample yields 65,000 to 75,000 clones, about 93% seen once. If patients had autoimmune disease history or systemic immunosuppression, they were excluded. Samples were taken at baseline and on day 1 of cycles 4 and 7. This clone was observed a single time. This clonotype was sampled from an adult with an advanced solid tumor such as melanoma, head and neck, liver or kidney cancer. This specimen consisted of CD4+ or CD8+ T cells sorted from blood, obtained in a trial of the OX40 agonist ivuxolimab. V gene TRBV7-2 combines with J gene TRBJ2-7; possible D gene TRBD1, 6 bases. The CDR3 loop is CASSLQGQNYEQYF. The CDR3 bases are TGTGCCAGCAGCCTCCAAGGACAGAACTACGAGCAGTACTTC.